This T cell receptor beta chain was captured by sequencing in a study of blood T cell repertoires in COVID-19. The protocol was immunoSEQ multiplex PCR, while the TCRdb copy is restricted to in-frame clones and leaves out a portion. The sample has 250,000 or so clones, around 84% seen once. Sequenced sample: peripheral blood. This clonotype was sampled from a woman aged 40 to 50 who had recovered from COVID-19.

Here the CDR3 reads CSAMVAGGGEQYF. The DNA for the CDR3 is TGCAGCGCGATGGTGGCAGGGGGCGGCGAGCAGTACTTC. The chain joins TRBV29-1 to TRBJ2-7, with 8 bases identical to TRBD1. Trimming at V came to 7 bases and at J to 6 bases, leaving 11 bases not matched to a gene. This CDR3 contains 13 residues. The V gene's germline CDR1 is SQVTM and CDR2 ANQGSEA.